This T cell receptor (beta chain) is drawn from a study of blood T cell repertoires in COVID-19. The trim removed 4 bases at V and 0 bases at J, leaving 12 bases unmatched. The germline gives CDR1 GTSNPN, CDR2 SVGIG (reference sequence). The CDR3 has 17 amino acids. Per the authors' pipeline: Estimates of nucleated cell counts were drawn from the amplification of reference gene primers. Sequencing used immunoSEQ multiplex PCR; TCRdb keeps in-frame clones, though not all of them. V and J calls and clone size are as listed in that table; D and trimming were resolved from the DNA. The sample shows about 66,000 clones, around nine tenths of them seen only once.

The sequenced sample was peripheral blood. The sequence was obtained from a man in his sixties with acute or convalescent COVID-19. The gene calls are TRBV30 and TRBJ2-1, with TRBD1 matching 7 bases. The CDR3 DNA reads TGTGCCTGGACGAGACAGGGCCATAGTTTCTCCTACAATGAGCAGTTCTTC. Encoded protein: CAWTRQGHSFSYNEQFF.